These 21 T cell receptor beta chains were all obtained from the same sample, sequenced in a study of response to subunit inactivated influenza vaccine. TCRdb analysed the RT-PCR reads with MiXCR anew, one entry per CDR3 protein. The data show around 200,000 distinct CDR3 sequences, nearly 9.5% seen once. The source material was non-naive T cells sorted from PBMCs, sampled on the day of vaccination. These receptors all come from a man aged 45 to 65 who received an inactivated influenza vaccine.

The V call is TRBV6-2 or TRBV6-3, the J call TRBJ2-7, with TRBD2 matching 8 bases. CDR1 is MNHEY and CDR2 is SVGEGT in the germline V gene. Trimming at V came to 6 bases and at J to 2 bases, leaving 6 bases not matched to a gene. CDR3 size: 14 residues. The CDR3 DNA follows: TGTGCCAGCAGCAAAACTAGCGGACCCTACGAGCAGTACTTC. It encodes CASSKTSGPYEQYF.

V and J are TRBV29-1 and TRBJ2-7, with D perhaps matching TRBD1 or TRBD2 (5 bases each). CDR3 length equals 15 residues. V lost 4 bases and J 3 bases, leaving 19 bases between the germline ends. In germline, CDR1 is SQVTM, CDR2 ANQGSEA. CDR3 DNA: TGCAGCGTTGGAAAGCTACTGGGACGGAGCTACGAGCAGTACTTC. Amino acids: CSVGKLLGRSYEQYF.

This clonotype was counted many times. The gene calls are TRBV12-3 or TRBV12-4 and TRBJ2-3; 10 bases are a match to TRBD2. The CDR3 runs 16 residues. With V trimmed by 4 bases and J by 3 bases, 7 bases remained unmatched. The chain's CDR3 is CASSSQRGGPTDTQYF. CDR3 coding DNA: TGTGCCAGCAGTTCCCAGCGGGGGGGGCCGACAGATACGCAGTATTTT.

The sample holds a few counts of this clonotype. This chain joins TRBV12-3 or TRBV12-4 and TRBJ1-1, with TRBD1 as a possible D gene (5 bases). V was trimmed by 7 bases and J by 1 base, leaving 16 bases between them. The CDR3 spans 15 residues. The CDR3 region has the DNA TGTGCCAGCATCCTAACCTTGGGGGGGAACACTGAAGCTTTCTTT. It yields the protein CASILTLGGNTEAFF.

This sequence joins TRBV11-2 and TRBJ2-7, with 7 bases fitting TRBD1. The germline gives CDR1 SGHAT, CDR2 FQNNGV. This CDR3 has 15 residues. J lost 7 bases, V lost 5 bases, and 14 bases had no gene match. The CDR3, as DNA: TGTGCCAGCAGCCCAAACTCAGGGGGTTCTTGGGAGCAGTACTTC. Translated, it gives CASSPNSGGSWEQYF.

The chain combines TRBV7-2 with TRBJ1-2, with a tentative D call TRBD1 (5 bases). V was pared by 5 bases and J by 1 base, with 11 bases between. The CDR3 is made up of 14 amino acids. CDR1 and CDR2 from the germline V gene are SGHTA and FQGNSA. The CDR3: CASSEQQGNYGYTF. In nucleotides, the CDR3 is TGTGCCAGCAGCGAACAGCAGGGTAACTATGGCTACACCTTC.

The V call is TRBV7-2, the J call TRBJ2-7; D not certain. There are 15 residues in the CDR3. Germline V gene data show CDR1 as SGHTA and CDR2 as FQGNSA. Trimming took off 1 base at V and 3 bases at J, with 13 bases between the two ends. The CDR3 spells CASSLGLEPLYEQYF. The CDR3 DNA is TGTGCCAGCAGCTTAGGGCTAGAACCGCTCTACGAGCAGTACTTC.

This clonotype was seen only once. The J gene is TRBJ2-7, the V gene TRBV7-2; D is possibly TRBD1 or TRBD2 (5 bases each). V was clipped by 5 bases and J by 6 bases, with 11 bases between them. CDR1 SGHTA and CDR2 FQGNSA come from the germline V gene. The CDR3 runs 12 residues. The CDR3 is CASSAPGLEQYF. CDR3 nucleotides: TGTGCCAGCAGCGCCCCGGGGCTCGAGCAGTACTTC. The variable domain in full, completed from reference TRBV7-2 and TRBJ2-7, reads GAGVSQSPSNKVTEKGKDVELRCDPISGHTALYWYRQSLGQGLEFLIYFQGNSAPDKSGLPSDRFSAERTGGSVSTLTIQRTQQEDSAVYLCASSAPGLEQYFGPGTRLTVT.

About this clonotype: Its ends do not fully match the called genes, so a read error is possible. This chain joins TRBV20-1 and TRBJ2-3, with a possible D match to TRBD2 (5 bases). CDR1 is DFQATT, CDR2 SNEGSKA, per germline (reference sequence). CDR3 length: 12 residues. The CDR3 nucleotides read TGCAGTGCTAGACTACACGGGGAGCTTTGGGATTTT. Protein product: CSARLHGELWDF.

In this sample, this clonotype turned up many times. The chain employs TRBV5-1 and TRBJ2-7; TRBD1 agrees at 8 bases. Germline V gene sequence: CDR1 SGHRS, CDR2 YFSETQ. The CDR3 length is 15 residues. Unmatched junction bases numbered 7, after V lost 4 bases and J lost 1 base. CDR3: CASSQRGTGSYEQYF. DNA of the CDR3: TGCGCCAGCAGCCAAAGGGGGACAGGATCCTACGAGCAGTACTTC.

This clonotype was detected many times. This sequence joins TRBV9 and TRBJ2-1, with 8 bases identical to TRBD2. The V gene's germline CDR1 is SGDLS and CDR2 YYNGEE. V was pared by 2 bases and J by 0 bases, with 1 base of the junction left unmatched. CDR3 length equals 15 residues. The CDR3, as DNA: TGTGCCAGCAGCGTTAGCGGGAACTCCTACAATGAGCAGTTCTTC. This codes for CASSVSGNSYNEQFF.

This clonotype has just a few counts. This chain connects TRBV11-2 to TRBJ2-5; D may be TRBD2 (7 bases). Per the germline V gene, CDR1 is SGHAT and CDR2 is FQNNGV. The CDR3 is 17 amino acids. V was trimmed by 1 base and J by 8 bases, leaving 23 bases between them. CDR3 sequence: CASSLAWTSNRGATQYF. The CDR3 DNA is TGTGCCAGCAGCTTAGCCTGGACATCAAATCGGGGGGCTACCCAGTACTTC.

This clonotype was counted ten times or more. CDR3 sequence: CSARYFGGTEAFF. The CDR3, as DNA: TGCAGTGCTCGGTATTTTGGGGGCACTGAAGCTTTCTTT. J is TRBJ1-1 and V is TRBV20-1, with a weak D call TRBD1 (5 bases). V was pared by 5 bases and J by 4 bases, with 14 bases between. Germline values: CDR1 DFQATT, CDR2 SNEGSKA (reference sequence). CDR3 length equals 13 residues.

This clonotype has more than one count but fewer than ten. The rearrangement uses TRBV20-1 and TRBJ2-7; TRBD2 aligns across 7 bases. Germline lookup yields CDR1 DFQATT and CDR2 SNEGSKA (reference sequence). Unmatched junction bases numbered 6, after V lost 5 bases and J lost 5 bases. The CDR3 runs to 12 residues. The chain's CDR3 is CSAPGTIDEQYF. The CDR3 DNA follows: TGCAGTGCTCCCGGGACTATCGACGAGCAGTACTTC.

This clonotype was recorded many times. The chain carries TRBV9 and TRBJ2-1; a possible D gene is TRBD2 (6 bases). CDR3 length: 15 amino acids. Germline CDR1 SGDLS, CDR2 YYNGEE. The V gene lost 4 bases and the J gene lost 6 bases, with 17 bases spanning the gap. In DNA form, the CDR3 reads TGTGCCAGCAGCCCTTGGGCTAGCGAAGGCAATGAGCAGTTCTTC. Its translation is CASSPWASEGNEQFF.

The rearrangement uses TRBV25-1 and TRBJ2-3; D might be TRBD1 or TRBD2, each matching 6 bases. The V gene's germline CDR1 is MGHDK and CDR2 SYGVNS. The CDR3 totals 16 residues. Trimming removed 1 base at V and 1 base at J, with 12 bases between. CDR3 coding DNA: TGTGCCAGCAGTGAATGGGGGGCGCGGGGCACAGATACGCAGTATTTT. Amino acid sequence: CASSEWGARGTDTQYF.

This chain connects TRBV5-1 to TRBJ2-3; a weak D match, TRBD1 (7 bases). V was trimmed by 0 bases and J by 4 bases, leaving 15 bases between them. The germline V gene has CDR1 SGHRS and CDR2 YFSETQ. The CDR3 spans 16 residues. The CDR3 reads CASSLASGGLADTQYF. CDR3 bases: TGCGCCAGCAGCTTGGCGTCAGGGGGGCTCGCAGATACGCAGTATTTT. Full variable domain (remainder filled in from reference TRBV5-1 and TRBJ2-3): KAGVTQTPRYLIKTRGQQVTLSCSPISGHRSVSWYQQTPGQGLQFLFEYFSETQRNKGNFPGRFSGRQFSNSRSEMNVSTLELGDSALYLCASSLASGGLADTQYFGPGTRLTVL.

V and J are TRBV6-5 and TRBJ1-4; no clear D. CDR1 is MNHEY, CDR2 SVGAGI, per germline. The V gene lost 4 bases and the J gene lost 6 bases, with 15 bases spanning the gap. CDR3 length equals 15 residues. CDR3 in DNA: TGTGCCAGCAGTTTTAGACCTTACGGGGATGAAAAACTGTTTTTT. Amino acid sequence: CASSFRPYGDEKLFF.

There are many counts of this clonotype. The chain links TRBV6-2 or TRBV6-3 to TRBJ2-1; D is possibly TRBD2 (6 bases). The germline gives CDR1 MNHEY, CDR2 SVGEGT. The CDR3 runs to 18 residues. The V end was cut by 5 bases, the J end by 5 bases, with 25 bases between. Here the CDR3 reads CASSNDVFGGSEHNEQFF. CDR3 nucleotides: TGTGCCAGCAGTAACGACGTTTTTGGGGGGTCCGAGCACAATGAGCAGTTCTTC.

V gene TRBV6-5 combines with J gene TRBJ1-4; a weak D match, TRBD1 (5 bases). This CDR3 is built from 16 residues. Per the germline V gene, CDR1 is MNHEY and CDR2 is SVGAGI. Trimming cost V 2 bases and J 7 bases, with 17 bases left between them. DNA of the CDR3: TGTGCCAGCAGTTACAGAAGTCCAGGGAGCTTTGAAAAACTGTTTTTT. This sequence encodes CASSYRSPGSFEKLFF.

This clonotype turned up a few times. The chain recombines TRBV19 with TRBJ1-1; 8 bases are a match to TRBD1. Germline-derived CDR1 and CDR2 are LNHDA and SQIVND (reference sequence). This CDR3 spans 17 amino acids. Unmatched junction bases numbered 14, after V lost 2 bases and J lost 6 bases. CDR3 bases: TGTGCCAGTAGTATAAGACCGGGACAGGCATTGATCCCTGAAGCTTTCTTT. Encoded protein: CASSIRPGQALIPEAFF.